This T cell receptor (beta chain) was observed in a study of control samples from healthy donors and cancer patients. Some clones are missing from TCRdb's copy, which holds only in-frame ones; the method was immunoSEQ multiplex PCR. The sample lists tens of thousands of clones; roughly 90% were seen once. Trimming removed 3 bases at V and 1 base at J, with 3 bases between. The length of the CDR3 is 13 residues. Germline CDR1 reads KGHDR; CDR2 reads SFDVKD. The origin of this receptor is a woman aged 55-70 years with head and neck cancer. The sequenced sample was PBMCs. The rearrangement links TRBV24-1 to TRBJ2-1; no reliable D call. Here the CDR3 reads CATSDPSYNEQFF. The CDR3 DNA is TGTGCCACCAGTGATCCATCCTACAATGAGCAGTTCTTC.